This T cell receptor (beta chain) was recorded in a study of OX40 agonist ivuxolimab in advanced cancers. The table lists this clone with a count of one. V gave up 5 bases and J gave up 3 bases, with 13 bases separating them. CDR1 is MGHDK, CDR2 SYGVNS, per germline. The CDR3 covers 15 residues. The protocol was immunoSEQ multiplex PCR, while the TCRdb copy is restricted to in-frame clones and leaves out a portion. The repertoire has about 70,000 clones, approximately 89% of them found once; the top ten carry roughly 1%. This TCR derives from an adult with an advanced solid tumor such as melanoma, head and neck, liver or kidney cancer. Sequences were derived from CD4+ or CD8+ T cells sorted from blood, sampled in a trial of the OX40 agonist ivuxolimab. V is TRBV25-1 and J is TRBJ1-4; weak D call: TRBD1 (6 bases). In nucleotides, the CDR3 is TGTGCCAGCAGTCCTCGGGGGGCAGCTAATGAAAAACTGTTTTTT. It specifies CASSPRGAANEKLFF.